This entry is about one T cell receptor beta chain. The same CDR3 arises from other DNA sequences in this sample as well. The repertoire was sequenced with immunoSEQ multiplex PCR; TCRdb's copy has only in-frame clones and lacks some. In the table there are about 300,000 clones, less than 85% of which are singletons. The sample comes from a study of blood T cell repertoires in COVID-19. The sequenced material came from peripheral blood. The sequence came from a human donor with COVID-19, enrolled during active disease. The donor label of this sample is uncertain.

The CDR3 region is CASSLGRSTDTQYF. The DNA for the CDR3 is TGTGCCAGCAGCTTAGGCAGATCCACAGATACGCAGTATTTT. V is TRBV11-3 and J is TRBJ2-3; D not resolved. There are 14 residues in the CDR3. V lost 1 base, J lost 2 bases, and 7 bases lay in between. Germline V lookup: CDR1 SGHNT, CDR2 YENEEA.